This passage covers 27 T cell receptor beta chains from one sample sequenced in a study of identical twins. TCRdb fed the 5' RACE reads into MiXCR, producing one record per CDR3 protein. The sample records about 210,000 distinct CDR3 sequences, less than 9.5% being singletons. Material for sequencing was memory (CD45RO+) T cells sorted from blood. Source of these receptors: a woman younger than 35 in good health.

The DNA for the CDR3 is TGTGCCAGCAGCTTCGGCGGGACAACTAATGAAAAACTGTTTTTT. This translates into CASSFGGTTNEKLFF. This chain joins TRBV5-4 and TRBJ1-4; unclear D gene. The CDR3 spans 15 residues. The germline gives CDR1 SGHNT, CDR2 YYREEE (reference sequence). V was cut by 2 bases and J by 0 bases, with 8 bases left in between.

V and J are TRBV5-4 and TRBJ2-5; D is ambiguous. The V end lost 2 bases, the J end lost 4 bases, and 15 bases lay between the germline ends. CDR3 length: 15 residues. Germline loops: CDR1 SGHNT, CDR2 YYREEE (reference sequence). This chain's CDR3 is CASSLGLGVGETQYF. The CDR3 DNA reads as TGTGCCAGCAGCTTAGGGCTTGGGGTTGGAGAGACCCAGTACTTC. Looking up the rest from reference TRBV5-4 and TRBJ2-5 gives the full variable domain: ETGVTQSPTHLIKTRGQQVTLRCSSQSGHNTVSWYQQALGQGPQFIFQYYREEENGRGNFPPRFSGLQFPNYSSELNVNALELDDSALYLCASSLGLGVGETQYFGPGTRLLVL.

This chain uses TRBV15 with TRBJ2-7; D gene ambiguous. Trimming removed 1 base at V and 4 bases at J, with 11 bases between. This CDR3 has 14 amino acids. Germline V CDR1 and CDR2: LNHNV, YYDKDF (reference sequence). CDR3 DNA sequence: TGTGCCACCAGCAGAGCACCAGGAGCGTACGAGCAGTACTTC. Translation gives CATSRAPGAYEQYF.

This clonotype was seen a few times. The chain is built from TRBV6-1 and TRBJ2-6; D tentatively reads TRBD1 or TRBD2 (6 bases each). The CDR3 spans 15 residues. Germline V gene sequence: CDR1 MNHNS, CDR2 SASEGT. The germline V and J ends were trimmed by 5 bases and 2 bases, with 10 bases remaining between them. In DNA, the CDR3 is TGTGCCAGCAGTCCAGGGGAGGCTGGGGCCAACGTCCTGACTTTC. Its translation is CASSPGEAGANVLTF.

This clonotype turned up a few times. This chain uses TRBV2 with TRBJ2-3; D unclear. V lost 6 bases, J lost 6 bases, and 7 bases lay in between. Germline assignment: CDR1 SNHLY and CDR2 FYNNEI. CDR3 length equals 11 residues. DNA for the CDR3: TGTGCCAGCAGATACTCGGATACGCAGTATTTT. Its translation: CASRYSDTQYF.

V usage is TRBV27 and J usage is TRBJ2-3; maybe TRBD1 (5 bases). Deletions cut 3 bases from V and 6 bases from J, with 10 bases between. This CDR3 contains 13 residues. The germline V gene encodes CDR1 MNHEY and CDR2 SMNVEV (reference sequence). CDR3 sequence (DNA): TGTGCCAGCAGTTTCAGCAGGGTGGATACGCAGTATTTT. Translating gives CASSFSRVDTQYF.

This clonotype has more than one count but fewer than ten. The rearrangement uses TRBV5-5 and TRBJ1-5, with a possible D match to TRBD1 (6 bases). The CDR3 totals 15 residues. Germline V lookup: CDR1 SGHKS, CDR2 YYEKEE (reference sequence). Trimming took off 3 bases at V and 6 bases at J, with 16 bases between the two ends. CDR3 sequence reads: CASSSFTGPGQPQHF. The CDR3 DNA is TGTGCCAGCAGCTCGTTCACAGGGCCGGGTCAGCCCCAGCATTTT.

This clonotype has more than one count but fewer than ten. The rearrangement joins TRBV7-2 to TRBJ2-1; D may be TRBD1 (6 bases). In germline, CDR1 is SGHTA, CDR2 FQGNSA. V lost 5 bases to trimming and J lost 0 bases, with 11 bases between them. The CDR3 length is 15 residues. The CDR3 spells CASSRTASSYNEQFF. CDR3 in DNA: TGTGCCAGCAGCCGGACAGCGAGCTCCTACAATGAGCAGTTCTTC.

The chain uses TRBV12-3 or TRBV12-4 and TRBJ2-1; 8 bases map to TRBD2. Trimming took 5 bases from V and 3 from J; bases not matched to a gene: 9. This CDR3 has 16 residues. CDR3 DNA sequence: TGTGCCAGCAGTCCAGCGAGCGGGGGCCGCTACAATGAGCAGTTCTTC. Its protein product is CASSPASGGRYNEQFF.

The V gene is TRBV5-1, the J gene TRBJ1-1; D call uncertain. The germline V and J ends were trimmed by 1 base and 11 bases, with 15 bases remaining between them. Per the germline V gene, CDR1 is SGHRS and CDR2 is YFSETQ. The CDR3 sequence is 13 residues long. Here the CDR3 reads CASSLYSPSWAFF. In DNA, the CDR3 is TGCGCCAGCAGCTTGTACAGTCCCTCGTGGGCTTTCTTT. The variable domain in full, completed from reference TRBV5-1 and TRBJ1-1, reads KAGVTQTPRYLIKTRGQQVTLSCSPISGHRSVSWYQQTPGQGLQFLFEYFSETQRNKGNFPGRFSGRQFSNSRSEMNVSTLELGDSALYLCASSLYSPSWAFFGQGTRLTVV.

On this clonotype itself: The germline gene is not matched at one end of the junction; a read error may be the cause. The chain employs TRBV20-1 and TRBJ2-2; TRBD2 matches 10 bases. The length of the CDR3 is 16 residues. Germline-derived CDR1 and CDR2 are DFQATT and SNEGSKA (reference sequence). CDR3 bases: TGCTGTGCTAGAGAACCCCTAGCGGGAGAGACCGGGGAGCTGTTTTTT. The encoded protein is CCAREPLAGETGELFF.

The chain joins TRBV14 to TRBJ2-1; D unresolved. CDR3 length: 13 amino acids. CDR1 SGHDN and CDR2 FVKESK come from the germline V gene. Trimming cost V 4 bases and J 12 bases, with 16 bases left between them. CDR3 DNA: TGTGCCAGCAGCCCACTTGACACGGCGGCGCAGTTCTTC. Translating it yields CASSPLDTAAQFF.

The rearrangement links TRBV20-1 to TRBJ2-3; no definite D call. The V gene lost 4 bases and the J gene lost 2 bases, with 7 bases spanning the gap. Germline values: CDR1 DFQATT, CDR2 SNEGSKA (reference sequence). CDR3 length equals 12 residues. Here the CDR3 DNA reads TGCAGTGCTAACCCGCTCACAGATACGCAGTATTTT. It is translated as CSANPLTDTQYF.

This clonotype has more than one count but fewer than ten. The chain joins TRBV18 to TRBJ2-7, with 9 bases that match TRBD1. Per germline, CDR1 KGHSH and CDR2 LQKENI. The CDR3 sequence is 13 residues long. The trim removed 8 bases at V and 2 bases at J, leaving 4 bases unmatched. DNA for the CDR3: TGTGCCAGCACCAGACAGGGGGCCTACGAGCAGTACTTC. Translated: CASTRQGAYEQYF. The entire variable domain, with the rest obtained from reference TRBV18 and TRBJ2-7, is as follows: NAGVMQNPRHLVRRRGQEARLRCSPMKGHSHVYWYRQLPEEGLKFMVYLQKENIIDESGMPKERFSAEFPKEGPSILRIQQVVRGDSAAYFCASTRQGAYEQYFGPGTRLTVT.

V is TRBV3-1 and J is TRBJ1-2, with 7 nucleotides matching TRBD1. CDR1 and CDR2 from the germline V gene are LGHDT and YNNKEL (reference sequence). The CDR3 loop spans 14 amino acids. The ends lost 8 bases at V and 3 bases at J; junction bases unmatched: 9. The CDR3 DNA follows: TGTGCCAGCGCCCCCGGGACAGACTACTATGGCTACACCTTC. As protein: CASAPGTDYYGYTF.

This clonotype was observed at least ten times. The chain has TRBV12-3 or TRBV12-4 and TRBJ1-1; 8 bases are a match to TRBD1. CDR3 length: 14 amino acids. Trimming at V came to 3 bases and at J to 7 bases, leaving 7 bases not matched to a gene. As DNA, the CDR3 is TGTGCCAGCAGTTTTTGGGACAGGTCCGTTGAAGCTTTCTTT. Its protein is CASSFWDRSVEAFF.

The V call is TRBV18, the J call TRBJ2-1; 13 bases map to TRBD2. Per germline, CDR1 KGHSH and CDR2 LQKENI. The CDR3 spans 15 residues. V was clipped by 5 bases and J by 6 bases; unmatched bases: 4. CDR3 in DNA: TGTGCCAGCTCATCAACTAGCGGGAGGGGCAATGAGCAGTTCTTC. Translating it yields CASSSTSGRGNEQFF.

This chain connects TRBV5-1 to TRBJ2-1; D perhaps matches TRBD2 (5 bases). V was trimmed by 3 bases and J by 4 bases, leaving 14 bases between them. This CDR3 contains 15 residues. Germline values: CDR1 SGHRS, CDR2 YFSETQ. The CDR3: CASSSWLADYNEQFF. The CDR3 region has the DNA TGCGCCAGCAGCTCTTGGCTAGCCGATTACAATGAGCAGTTCTTC. Based on the CDR3 plus reference TRBV5-1 and TRBJ2-1, the full variable domain is KAGVTQTPRYLIKTRGQQVTLSCSPISGHRSVSWYQQTPGQGLQFLFEYFSETQRNKGNFPGRFSGRQFSNSRSEMNVSTLELGDSALYLCASSSWLADYNEQFFGPGTRLTVL.

The table lists this clonotype with a few counts. V and J are TRBV14 and TRBJ2-3; 8 bases align to TRBD2. Germline V lookup: CDR1 SGHDN, CDR2 FVKESK. This CDR3 is built from 15 residues. The V segment lost 3 bases and the J segment 6 bases; nucleotides outside the gene matches: 8. The CDR3 DNA follows: TGTGCCAGCAGCCATGCCATCGGGGGGGCGGATACGCAGTATTTT. Protein product: CASSHAIGGADTQYF.

This chain connects TRBV19 to TRBJ1-3, with unresolved D. This CDR3 is built from 13 residues. Germline V lookup: CDR1 LNHDA, CDR2 SQIVND (reference sequence). The V end lost 6 bases, the J end lost 2 bases, and 8 bases lay between the germline ends. CDR3 DNA: TGTGCCAGTAGCTATCGAGCTGGAAACACCATATATTTT. Its protein product is CASSYRAGNTIYF.

This clonotype was observed a few times. J is TRBJ2-1 and V is TRBV15, with unresolved D. Deletions cut 0 bases from V and 9 bases from J, with 6 bases between. The CDR3 contains 12 residues. The germline V gene encodes CDR1 LNHNV and CDR2 YYDKDF (reference sequence). CDR3 region: CATSRDFGEQFF. Here the CDR3 DNA reads TGTGCCACCAGCAGAGATTTTGGTGAGCAGTTCTTC.

This clonotype came up a few times. J is TRBJ2-5 and V is TRBV7-2, with D possibly TRBD2 on 6 matching bases. V lost 4 bases and J lost 2, with 14 bases in between. The length of the CDR3 is 15 residues. Germline-derived CDR1 and CDR2 are SGHTA and FQGNSA. The chain's CDR3 is CASSSSVSGQETQYF. The CDR3 coding sequence is TGTGCCAGCAGCTCCTCTGTGAGCGGGCAAGAGACCCAGTACTTC.

CDR3 sequence: CSVIGTGWPEAFF. CDR3 coding DNA: TGCAGCGTTATCGGGACAGGGTGGCCTGAAGCTTTCTTT. The chain uses TRBV29-1 and TRBJ1-1; 9 positions match TRBD1. Germline trimming cut 5 bases from V and 6 bases from J; bases unmatched to any gene: 7. The CDR3 is made up of 13 amino acids. Germline V gene data show CDR1 as SQVTM and CDR2 as ANQGSEA.

V usage is TRBV10-3 and J usage is TRBJ2-7; the D is unclear. From germline, CDR1 is ENHRY and CDR2 SYGVKD. Trimming stripped 2 bases from V and 5 bases from J, with 7 bases between. There are 12 residues in the CDR3. In nucleotides, the CDR3 is TGTGCCATCAGTGAGGCCCGCCACGAGCAGTACTTC. Protein product: CAISEARHEQYF.

The V and J genes are TRBV3-1 and TRBJ2-7; D ambiguous. Trimming removed 1 base at V and 4 bases at J, with 8 bases between. CDR1 is LGHDT, CDR2 YNNKEL, per germline (reference sequence). This CDR3 spans 13 amino acids. CDR3 region: CASSQGRSYEQYF. The DNA for the CDR3 is TGTGCCAGCAGCCAAGGCCGATCATACGAGCAGTACTTC.

DNA for the CDR3: TGCAGTGCTAGAGATTTGGCAGGGTCGAACACTGAAGCTTTCTTT. Its translation: CSARDLAGSNTEAFF. The gene calls are TRBV20-1 and TRBJ1-1; tentatively, D is TRBD1 (5 bases). The CDR3 consists of 15 residues. V lost 0 bases and J 1 base, leaving 12 bases between the germline ends. Germline assignment: CDR1 DFQATT and CDR2 SNEGSKA (reference sequence).

The chain carries TRBV12-3 or TRBV12-4 and TRBJ2-3, with TRBD2 matching over 7 bases. The CDR3 totals 10 residues. The J segment lost 9 bases and the V segment lost 8 bases, leaving 2 bases of the junction unmatched. DNA for the CDR3: TGTGCCAGCGCCGGGGGGACGCAGTATTTT. This sequence encodes CASAGGTQYF.